This TCR beta chain was sequenced in a study of shared clonotypes between healthy human individuals. Generated by immunoSEQ multiplex PCR, the TCRdb table keeps only in-frame clones and is missing some. Altogether roughly 2.2 million clones are present, approximately 93% being singletons, with the ten largest covering 0.3% to 0.4%. V was clipped by 3 bases and J by 0 bases, with 12 bases between them. The length of the CDR3 is 16 residues. CDR1 and CDR2 from the germline V gene are SNHLY and FYNNEI. The chain combines TRBV2 with TRBJ1-5, with D maybe TRBD1 (5 bases). The sample consisted of naive CD4+ T cells from PBMCs. Subset in this sample: CD45RA+ positively selected. The receptor was derived from a man between 18 and 29 years old in good health. Some clones in this sample may be carry-over from other donors' samples. This CDR3 reads CASSDQGSFSNQPQHF. As DNA, the CDR3 is TGTGCCAGCAGTGACCAGGGTTCTTTTAGCAATCAGCCCCAGCATTTT.